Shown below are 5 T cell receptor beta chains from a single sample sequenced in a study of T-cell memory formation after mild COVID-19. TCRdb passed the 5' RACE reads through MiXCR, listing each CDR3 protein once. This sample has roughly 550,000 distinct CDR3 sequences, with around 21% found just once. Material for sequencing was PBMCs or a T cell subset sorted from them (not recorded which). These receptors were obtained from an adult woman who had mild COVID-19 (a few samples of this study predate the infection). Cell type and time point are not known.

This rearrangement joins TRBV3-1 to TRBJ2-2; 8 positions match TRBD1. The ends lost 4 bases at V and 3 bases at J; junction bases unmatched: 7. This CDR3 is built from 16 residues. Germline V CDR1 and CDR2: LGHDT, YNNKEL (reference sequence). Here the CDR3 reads CASSPENRGDTGELFF. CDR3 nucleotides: TGTGCCAGCAGCCCGGAGAACAGGGGGGACACCGGGGAGCTGTTTTTT.

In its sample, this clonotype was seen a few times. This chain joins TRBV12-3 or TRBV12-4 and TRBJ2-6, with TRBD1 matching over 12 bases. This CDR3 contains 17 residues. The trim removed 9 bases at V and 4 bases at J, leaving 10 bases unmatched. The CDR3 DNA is TGTGCCAGTTTCCCGGGACAGGGGGCGAGAGGGGCCAACGTCCTGACTTTC. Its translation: CASFPGQGARGANVLTF.

In DNA form, the CDR3 reads TGCGCCAGCAGCTTGGACGTCTACTCCTACAATGAGCAGTTCTTC. Its translation is CASSLDVYSYNEQFF. The chain couples TRBV5-1 to TRBJ2-1, with no clear D. V lost 0 bases and J lost 0, with 7 bases in between. This CDR3 spans 15 amino acids. Germline CDR1 SGHRS, CDR2 YFSETQ.

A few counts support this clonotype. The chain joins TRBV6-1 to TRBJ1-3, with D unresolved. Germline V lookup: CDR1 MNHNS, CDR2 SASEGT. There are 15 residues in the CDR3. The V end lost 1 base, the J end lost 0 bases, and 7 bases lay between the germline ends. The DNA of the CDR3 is TGTGCCAGCAGTGAAGGCTTTTACTCTGGAAACACCATATATTTT. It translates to CASSEGFYSGNTIYF.

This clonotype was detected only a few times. CDR3 residues: CASSGTDSRATDTQYF. CDR3 nucleotide sequence: TGTGCCAGCAGCGGGACAGACAGCCGCGCCACAGATACGCAGTATTTT. The chain recombines TRBV9 with TRBJ2-3; tentative D call: TRBD1 (6 bases). This CDR3 comprises 16 residues. V was pared by 3 bases and J by 2 bases, with 16 bases between. Germline V gene data show CDR1 as SGDLS and CDR2 as YYNGEE.